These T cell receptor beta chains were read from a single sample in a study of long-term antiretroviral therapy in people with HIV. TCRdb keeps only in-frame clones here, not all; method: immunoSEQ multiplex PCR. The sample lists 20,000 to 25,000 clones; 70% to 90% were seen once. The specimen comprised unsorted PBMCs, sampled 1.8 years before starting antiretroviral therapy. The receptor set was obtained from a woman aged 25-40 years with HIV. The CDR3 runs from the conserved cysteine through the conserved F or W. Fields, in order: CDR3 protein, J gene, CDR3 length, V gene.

CASSLQGASNQPQHF,TRBJ1-5,15,TRBV6-6
CASTRGLGTTAKNIQYF,TRBJ2-4,17,TRBV10-2
CASSPLPGLSYGYTF,TRBJ1-2,15,TRBV5-5
CASSQETGVGEKLFF,TRBJ1-4,15,TRBV4-2
CASSLVYVTGRDGELFF,TRBJ2-2,17,TRBV13
CASSLGTGPVQPQHF,TRBJ1-5,15,TRBV5-5
CASSSRGLHDSQYF,TRBJ2-5,14,TRBV7-9
CATRTGENTEAFF,TRBJ1-1,13,TRBV10-2
CASSLDGSRGNQPQHF,TRBJ1-5,16,TRBV5-1
CASSSGLRDRQETQYF,TRBJ2-5,16,TRBV7-2
CATRAGGASDTQYF,TRBJ2-3,14,TRBV10-2
CASSPGGTEAFF,TRBJ1-1,12,TRBV11-3
CASTEGTASSYEQYF,TRBJ2-7,15,TRBV7-6
CASSPLVLAGEIGYTF,TRBJ1-2,16,TRBV18
CASSLSGTSGGFFVNEQFF,TRBJ2-1,19,TRBV7-9
CASSQGQGGSNQPQHF,TRBJ1-5,16,TRBV7-6
CASKTGKSLHYGYTF,TRBJ1-2,15,TRBV19
CASRTVRSYNEQFF,TRBJ2-1,14,TRBV2
CASGDGGMNTEAFF,TRBJ1-1,14,TRBV9
CASSSRTGSGANVLTF,TRBJ2-6,16,TRBV7-6
CASSLAGTGETQYF,TRBJ2-5,14,TRBV5-1
CPRQAQETQYF,TRBJ2-5,11,TRBV10-3
CASSLEQGAFGGELFF,TRBJ2-2,16,TRBV5-1
CASSPVLSGANVLTF,TRBJ2-6,15,TRBV5-1
CASSEGSSGPKETQYF,TRBJ2-5,16,TRBV6-1
CASSRLPPSSGGGNEQFF,TRBJ2-1,18,TRBV9
CASRTGELFF,TRBJ2-2,10,TRBV25-1
CASTQGGSADTQYF,TRBJ2-3,14,TRBV6-1
CAWSSGRGDTQYF,TRBJ2-3,13,TRBV30
CASSLLAGGPYNEQFF,TRBJ2-1,16,TRBV7-7
CASSHSLDGYEQYF,TRBJ2-7,14,TRBV5-4
CAGRDITWNTEAFF,TRBJ1-1,14,TRBV9
CASSLEGLLNTEAFF,TRBJ1-1,15,TRBV5-6
CASSLWEGHEQYF,TRBJ2-7,13,TRBV7-7
CASSVVEGTDTQYF,TRBJ2-3,14,TRBV9
CASSFGTGGMDYGYTF,TRBJ1-2,16,TRBV5-1